Below, 13 T cell receptor beta chains from the same sample are listed, as sequenced in a study of long-term antiretroviral therapy in people with HIV. Sequencing relied on immunoSEQ assay v3.0, run at survey level. The method was immunoSEQ multiplex PCR; TCRdb's version includes in-frame clones alone and lacks a portion of them. The top ten hold around 13% of the sample, which has under 40,000 clones, roughly four fifths seen once. The sequenced sample was unsorted PBMCs, obtained 0.3 years after starting antiretroviral therapy. The receptors originated from a man in his late teens or twenties with HIV.

This sequence joins TRBV5-1 and TRBJ1-5, with 7 bases aligning to TRBD1. This CDR3 comprises 14 residues. Germline CDR1 SGHRS, CDR2 YFSETQ. With V trimmed by 0 bases and J by 4 bases, 1 base remained unmatched. CDR3 sequence: CASSLAGGNQPQHF. CDR3 coding DNA: TGCGCCAGCAGCTTGGCAGGGGGTAATCAGCCCCAGCATTTT.

The CDR3 sequence: CASSQVPLTTDTQYF. The CDR3 region has the DNA TGCGCCAGCAGCCAAGTCCCCTTAACCACAGATACGCAGTATTTT. The chain combines TRBV4-1 with TRBJ2-3; D ambiguous. Germline V gene data show CDR1 as MGHRA and CDR2 as YSYEKL. Trimming took 1 base from V and 2 from J, leaving 10 bases between them. The length of the CDR3 is 15 residues.

This clone was counted once. The chain is built from TRBV4-3 and TRBJ2-7, with TRBD1 matching 7 bases. The CDR3 contains 16 residues. The junction had 9 bases not matched to a gene; V was cut back by 0 bases and J by 4 bases. Germline assignment: CDR1 LGHNA and CDR2 YSLEER. CDR3 in amino acids: CASSQDTFQGEYEQYF. The CDR3, as DNA: TGCGCCAGCAGCCAAGATACGTTTCAGGGGGAATACGAGCAGTACTTC.

The chain links TRBV4-1 to TRBJ1-1, with a tentative D call TRBD1 (6 bases). Germline assignment: CDR1 MGHRA and CDR2 YSYEKL. The CDR3 consists of 17 residues. The ends were cut back, 0 bases at V and 10 bases at J, with 24 bases in the middle. The CDR3: CASSQDRAGGLGGRAFF. As DNA, the CDR3 is TGCGCCAGCAGCCAAGATCGTGCTGGGGGCCTGGGAGGGAGAGCTTTCTTT.

The rearrangement uses TRBV5-1 and TRBJ2-2; D might be TRBD2 (6 bases). The V end was cut by 0 bases, the J end by 6 bases, with 15 bases between. This CDR3 comprises 16 residues. CDR1 SGHRS and CDR2 YFSETQ come from the germline V gene. CDR3 sequence: CASSLGDSLAPGELFF. Written as DNA, the CDR3 is TGCGCCAGCAGCTTGGGGGACTCTCTAGCCCCCGGGGAGCTGTTTTTT.

This sequence joins TRBV11-2 and TRBJ2-3; 15 nucleotides align to TRBD2. V lost 5 bases and J lost 2; bases outside the gene matches: 5. The CDR3 spans 17 residues. Germline V gives CDR1 SGHAT, CDR2 FQNNGV. CDR3 nucleotides: TGTGCCAGCAGCCGAGGGACTAGCGGGGGGTACACAGATACGCAGTATTTT. Its translation is CASSRGTSGGYTDTQYF.

The chain combines TRBV6-6 with TRBJ1-4; TRBD1 aligns across 7 bases. From germline, CDR1 is MNHNY and CDR2 SVGAGI (reference sequence). The CDR3 sequence is 16 residues long. J lost 8 bases, V lost 5 bases, and 14 bases had no gene match. CDR3 bases: TGTGCCAGCAGTCCCCCGGGGAGGGGGCGAGGCGAAAAACTGTTTTTT. This sequence encodes CASSPPGRGRGEKLFF.

The chain joins TRBV4-3 to TRBJ2-3; the D gene is possibly TRBD2 (6 bases). Germline CDR1 LGHNA, CDR2 YSLEER. V was trimmed by 1 base and J by 2 bases, leaving 16 bases between them. This CDR3 region has 17 residues. The CDR3 nucleotides are TGCGCCAGCAGCCAAGGGGTGGGAGCGGGCCCCACAGATACGCAGTATTTT. Translating gives CASSQGVGAGPTDTQYF.

The V call is TRBV6-1, the J call TRBJ2-1; the D call may be TRBD1 or TRBD2 (6 bases each). Germline CDR1 MNHNS, CDR2 SASEGT. There are 15 residues in the CDR3. V shed 7 bases and J shed 0 bases, with 13 bases lying between them. This CDR3 is CASNRGVSSYNEQFF. The CDR3 nucleotides are TGTGCCAGCAATAGGGGGGTTAGCTCCTACAATGAGCAGTTCTTC.

The genes are TRBV6-1 and TRBJ2-7, with TRBD2 matching over 14 bases. Germline CDR1 MNHNS, CDR2 SASEGT. V lost 8 bases, J lost 4 bases, and 7 bases stayed unmatched. This CDR3 is built from 15 residues. The CDR3 loop is CASAEGLAGAYEQYF. The CDR3 nucleotides read TGTGCCAGCGCAGAGGGACTAGCGGGAGCTTACGAGCAGTACTTC.

The chain has TRBV11-2 and TRBJ2-7, with unresolved D. Trimming took off 4 bases at V and 0 bases at J, with 16 bases between the two ends. Germline V gene sequence: CDR1 SGHAT, CDR2 FQNNGV. CDR3 length: 16 amino acids. This chain's CDR3 is CASSSIGSRPSYEQYF. DNA for the CDR3: TGTGCCAGCAGCTCGATCGGGTCACGACCCTCCTACGAGCAGTACTTC.

The gene calls are TRBV6-6 and TRBJ2-1; 10 nucleotides match TRBD1. The germline CDR1 and CDR2 sequences are MNHNY and SVGAGI (reference sequence). The CDR3 is 15 amino acids. The junction had 5 bases not matched to a gene; V was cut back by 1 base and J by 8 bases. The CDR3 sequence is CASSYFGTGVDEQFF. The CDR3 DNA reads as TGTGCCAGCAGTTACTTTGGGACAGGGGTAGATGAGCAGTTCTTC.

The chain couples TRBV29-1 to TRBJ1-1, with TRBD1 identical over 10 bases. Germline V CDR1 and CDR2: SQVTM, ANQGSEA. This CDR3 is built from 16 residues. V lost 6 bases to trimming and J lost 6 bases; unmatched junction nucleotides: 16. The chain's CDR3 is CSVSALGTGDLSEAFF. The CDR3 DNA reads as TGCAGCGTCTCCGCCCTAGGGACAGGGGATCTCTCTGAAGCTTTCTTT. Full variable domain (remainder filled in from reference TRBV29-1 and TRBJ1-1): SAVISQKPSRDICQRGTSLTIQCQVDSQVTMMFWYRQQPGQSLTLIATANQGSEATYESGFVIDKFPISRPNLTFSTLTVSNMSPEDSSIYLCSVSALGTGDLSEAFFGQGTRLTVV.